The clone carrying this T cell receptor beta chain was seen a single time. In the original workflow: The assay estimated nucleated cells by amplifying reference gene primers. Using immunoSEQ multiplex PCR, the repertoire was profiled, and TCRdb retains in-frame clones only, with some absent. For V, J and clone size, that table is used; D and trimming come from the DNA. The sample lists about 120,000 clones, 80% to 90% occurring once. This specimen belongs to a study of blood T cell repertoires in COVID-19. In the study overall: There were acute and convalescent COVID-19 samples, and they came from the United States, Italy and Spain. PBMCs, B-cell-depleted T cells, or T cells were the source of the cDNA or gDNA that made up the material.

Germline CDR1 is LNHDA and CDR2 is SQIVND (reference sequence). V dropped 5 bases and J dropped 3 bases, with 11 bases sitting between them. CDR3 length equals 13 residues. The specimen was peripheral blood. The chain joins TRBV19 to TRBJ2-7; the D gene is possibly TRBD1 (6 bases). The source of this sequence is a man aged 65-85 years with active or convalescent COVID-19. The CDR3 spells CASSDGQSYEQYF. DNA for the CDR3: TGTGCCAGTAGTGACGGACAGAGCTACGAGCAGTACTTC.